This T cell receptor beta chain was sequenced in a study of CD8+ T cells in alopecia areata. Study context: Dosing with tofacitinib proceeded for 6 to 18 months, followed by 6 months off drug. Whole-study findings and limits: Alopecia totalis/universalis scalp especially showed more expanded CD8+ clones than normal scalp.

CDR3 length equals 12 residues. CDR1 is SQVTM and CDR2 is ANQGSEA in the germline V gene. The V end lost 6 bases, the J end lost 2 bases, and 11 bases lay between the germline ends. Treatment meaning: oral pan-JAK inhibitor, 5-10 mg twice daily. This clone was detected a few times. Its antigen is not identified. Other nucleotide sequences from this sample produce the same CDR3. Following RNA extraction, reverse transcription yielded cDNA that acted as the sequencing template. Here immunoSEQ multiplex PCR was the method, and the copy in TCRdb shows in-frame clones only, minus some. In the table there are 150,000 to 200,000 clones, more than 55% of which are singletons.

This chain links TRBV29-1 with TRBJ2-7; the D is unclear. This receptor was identified in a human donor with alopecia areata. Sample: CD4+ T cells sorted from blood, taken around week 50, from a patient treated with tofacitinib. The CDR3 loop is CSVPGPAYEQYF. The CDR3 coding sequence is TGCAGCGTACCCGGCCCTGCCTACGAGCAGTACTTC.